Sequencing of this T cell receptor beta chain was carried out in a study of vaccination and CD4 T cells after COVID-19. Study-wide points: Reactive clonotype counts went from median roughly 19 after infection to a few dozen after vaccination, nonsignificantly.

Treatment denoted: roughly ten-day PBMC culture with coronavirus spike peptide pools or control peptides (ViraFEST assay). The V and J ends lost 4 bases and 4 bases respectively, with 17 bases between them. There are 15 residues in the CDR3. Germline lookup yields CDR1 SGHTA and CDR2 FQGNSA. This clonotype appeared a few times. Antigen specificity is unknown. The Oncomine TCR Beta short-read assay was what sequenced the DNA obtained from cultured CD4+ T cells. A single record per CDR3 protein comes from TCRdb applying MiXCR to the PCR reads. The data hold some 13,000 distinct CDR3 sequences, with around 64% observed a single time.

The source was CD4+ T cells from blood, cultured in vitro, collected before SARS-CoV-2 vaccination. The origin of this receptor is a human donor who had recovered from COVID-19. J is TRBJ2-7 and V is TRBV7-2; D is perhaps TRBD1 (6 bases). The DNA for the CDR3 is TGTGCCAGCAGCTACGGACAGCCAGCCTCATACGAGCAGTACTTC. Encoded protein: CASSYGQPASYEQYF.